A selection of T cell receptor beta chains follows, all from one sample in a study of regulatory T cells in long-lasting Graves disease. TCRdb processed the multiplex PCR reads anew with MiXCR; each CDR3 protein has one entry. The sample includes 350,000 to 450,000 distinct CDR3 sequences, 10% to 15% seen only once; the top ten take approximately 19%. This sample also appeared in a second study, on T cells in Graves' hyperthyroidism and ophthalmopathy.

The specimen comprised peripheral blood mononuclear cells (PBMCs), sampled at new diagnosis, from a patient treated with antithyroid drugs. The receptor source for this set is a woman aged 18 to 35 with Graves disease. CDR3s include the opening cysteine and the closing phenylalanine or tryptophan. D genes are given only for firm matches. A row's size may be missing; if present it is once, few, many or a size class.

j_call d_call cdr3_length v_call clone_size cdr3_aa cdr3_nt
TRBJ1-1 NA 15 TRBV5-6 many CASSLGELHVGEAFF TGTGCCAGCAGCTTGGGCGAACTCCACGTCGGTGAAGCTTTCTTT
TRBJ2-5 TRBD1 18 TRBV28 many CASSTWDRVKTLVETQYF TGTGCCAGCAGCACCTGGGACAGGGTGAAAACCCTTGTCGAGACCCAGTACTTC
TRBJ1-2 NA 15 TRBV30 many CAWSVNPWDRHGYTF TGTGCCTGGAGTGTAAACCCGTGGGATCGGCATGGCTACACCTTC
TRBJ1-1 NA 12 TRBV28 many CASTPFDTEAFF TGTGCCAGCACCCCATTTGACACTGAAGCTTTCTTT
TRBJ1-1 NA 15 TRBV7-9 few CASSLALARVTEAFF TGTGCCAGCAGCTTAGCCCTAGCGAGGGTCACTGAAGCTTTCTTT
TRBJ1-3 NA 13 TRBV2 many CASSEGLRDTIYF TGTGCCAGCAGTGAAGGTCTGAGGGACACCATATATTTT
TRBJ1-2 NA 13 TRBV18 many CASSLVDSYGYTF TGTGCCAGCTCACTCGTGGACAGTTATGGCTACACCTTC
TRBJ1-2 NA 14 TRBV27 many CASRPNDPGYGYTF TGTGCCAGCAGACCTAACGACCCCGGCTATGGCTACACCTTC
TRBJ1-5 NA 15 TRBV20-1 many CSAQKTGVGNQPQHF TGCAGTGCGCAAAAGACAGGCGTAGGCAATCAGCCCCAGCATTTT
TRBJ1-5 NA 16 TRBV4-3 many CASSQESEPINQPQHF TGCGCCAGCAGCCAAGAGTCGGAGCCGATAAATCAGCCCCAGCATTTT
TRBJ1-1 NA 13 TRBV7-3 few CASSRFMNTEAFF TGTGCCAGCAGCAGATTCATGAACACTGAAGCTTTCTTT
TRBJ1-1 NA 13 TRBV7-8 many CASSLGIEAEAFF TGTGCCAGCAGCTTAGGGATAGAAGCTGAAGCTTTCTTT
TRBJ2-7 NA 12 TRBV28 many CASSQGSYEQYF TGTGCCAGCAGCCAAGGATCCTACGAGCAGTACTTC
TRBJ2-7 NA 12 TRBV11-2 few CASSQGNDEQYF TGCGCCAGCAGCCAAGGTAACGACGAGCAGTACTTC
TRBJ2-1 NA 16 TRBV15 many CATSPGAISSGGEQFF TGTGCCACCAGCCCTGGGGCGATCTCCTCCGGCGGTGAGCAGTTCTTC
TRBJ2-1 TRBD2 13 TRBV7-3 many CASSLMRGNEQFF TGTGCCAGCAGCTTAATGCGGGGGAATGAGCAGTTCTTC
TRBJ1-1 NA 13 TRBV7-2 many CASSLHRDNEAFF TGTGCCAGCAGCTTACACAGGGATAATGAAGCTTTCTTT
TRBJ1-2 NA 15 TRBV4-3 few CASSRSMGQGYGYTF TGCGCCAGCAGCCGAAGTATGGGGCAGGGTTATGGCTACACCTTC
TRBJ1-1 TRBD1 15 TRBV14 many CASSPWQGVNTEAFF TGTGCCAGCAGCCCTTGGCAGGGGGTAAACACTGAAGCTTTCTTT
TRBJ2-1 NA 18 TRBV20-1 many CSARDVGGDGWSYNEQFF TGCAGTGCTAGAGATGTTGGAGGCGACGGGTGGTCCTACAATGAGCAGTTCTTC
TRBJ1-4 NA 14 TRBV20-1 NA CSARDRNYNEKLFF TGCAGTGCTAGAGACCGAAATTATAATGAAAAACTGTTTTTT
TRBJ1-1 NA 14 TRBV10-3 many CAISETDSGSEAFF TGTGCCATCAGTGAGACCGACAGTGGCAGTGAAGCTTTCTTT
TRBJ1-5 TRBD1 16 TRBV11-2 NA CASSLKTGSVNQPQHF TGTGCCAGCAGCCTTAAGACAGGGTCTGTCAATCAGCCCCAGCATTTT
TRBJ2-7 NA 17 TRBV27 many CASSAESLTGPGHEQYF TGTGCCAGCAGTGCCGAATCTCTCACAGGGCCGGGCCACGAGCAGTACTTC